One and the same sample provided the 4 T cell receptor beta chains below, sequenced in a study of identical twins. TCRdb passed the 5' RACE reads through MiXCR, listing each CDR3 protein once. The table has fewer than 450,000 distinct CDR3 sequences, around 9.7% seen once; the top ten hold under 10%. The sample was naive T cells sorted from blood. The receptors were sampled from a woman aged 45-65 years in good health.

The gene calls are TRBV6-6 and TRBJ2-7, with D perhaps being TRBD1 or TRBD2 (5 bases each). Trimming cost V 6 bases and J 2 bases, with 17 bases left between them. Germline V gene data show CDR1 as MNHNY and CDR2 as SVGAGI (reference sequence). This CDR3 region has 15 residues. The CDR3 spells CASRPGRDAAYEQYV. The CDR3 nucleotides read TGTGCCAGCAGGCCAGGCCGGGACGCCGCCTACGAGCAGTACGTC.

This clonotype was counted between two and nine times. In DNA form, the CDR3 reads TGTGCCAGCAGTTTAGCTCTGGGAGGGAACTATGGCTACACCTTC. This gives the protein CASSLALGGNYGYTF. The chain joins TRBV12-3 or TRBV12-4 to TRBJ1-2; D uncertain. V dropped 0 bases and J dropped 2 bases, with 10 bases sitting between them. This CDR3 is built from 15 residues.

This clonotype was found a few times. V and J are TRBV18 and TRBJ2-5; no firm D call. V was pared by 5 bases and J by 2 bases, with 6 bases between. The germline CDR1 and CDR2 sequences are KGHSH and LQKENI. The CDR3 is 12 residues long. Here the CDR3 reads CASSWSQETQYF. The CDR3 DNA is TGTGCCAGCTCATGGTCACAAGAGACCCAGTACTTC.

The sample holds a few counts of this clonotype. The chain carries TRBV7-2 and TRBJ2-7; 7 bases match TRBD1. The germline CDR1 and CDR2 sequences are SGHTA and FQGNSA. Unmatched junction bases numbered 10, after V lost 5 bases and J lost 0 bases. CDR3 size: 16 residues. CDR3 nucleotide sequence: TGTGCCAGCAGCCACCCCTGGACAGGCAACTCCTACGAGCAGTACTTC. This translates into CASSHPWTGNSYEQYF. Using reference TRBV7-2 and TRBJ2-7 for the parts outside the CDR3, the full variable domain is GAGVSQSPSNKVTEKGKDVELRCDPISGHTALYWYRQSLGQGLEFLIYFQGNSAPDKSGLPSDRFSAERTGGSVSTLTIQRTQQEDSAVYLCASSHPWTGNSYEQYFGPGTRLTVT.